The 14 T cell receptor beta chains given below trace back to one sample, sequenced in a study of blood T cell repertoires in COVID-19. The method was immunoSEQ multiplex PCR; TCRdb's version includes in-frame clones alone and lacks a portion of them. Among some 120,000 clones listed, approximately 85% were seen once. Sample: peripheral blood. These receptors were taken from a woman aged 80 or over with COVID-19, enrolled during active disease.

This clone was seen more than once but under ten times. This chain uses TRBV19 with TRBJ2-1, with 11 bases fitting TRBD2. Germline loops: CDR1 LNHDA, CDR2 SQIVND (reference sequence). The CDR3 sequence is 15 residues long. The ends lost 3 bases at V and 10 bases at J; junction bases unmatched: 8. The CDR3 reads CASSIGTSGPREQFF. The CDR3 bases are TGTGCCAGTAGTATCGGGACTAGCGGACCTAGGGAGCAGTTCTTC.

J is TRBJ2-1 and V is TRBV28; maybe TRBD2 (6 bases). V was pared by 3 bases and J by 10 bases, with 13 bases between. This CDR3 comprises 13 residues. Germline V gene lookup returns CDR1 MDHEN and CDR2 SYDVKM. The CDR3 DNA reads TGTGCCAGCAGTTTGCCGACTAGTTCGGAGCAGTTCTTC. It specifies CASSLPTSSEQFF. Drawing the rest from reference TRBV28 and TRBJ2-1, the complete variable domain is DVKVTQSSRYLVKRTGEKVFLECVQDMDHENMFWYRQDPGLGLRLIYFSYDVKMKEKGDIPEGYSVSREKKERFSLILESASTNQTSMYLCASSLPTSSEQFFGPGTRLTVL.

The chain combines TRBV27 with TRBJ1-2, with 8 bases fitting TRBD1. With V trimmed by 4 bases and J by 3 bases, 7 bases remained unmatched. CDR1 is MNHEY and CDR2 is SMNVEV in the germline V gene (reference sequence). The CDR3 sequence is 15 residues long. The CDR3 DNA reads TGTGCCAGCAGTTCGCCCCGGACAGGGCACTATGGCTACACCTTC. Protein sequence: CASSSPRTGHYGYTF.

The CDR3 DNA is TGTGCCAGCAGCTTAGGGGCAGGGCAAACTGAAGCTTTCTTT. Translation gives CASSLGAGQTEAFF. V and J are TRBV7-9 and TRBJ1-1; possibly TRBD1 for D (5 bases). The ends were cut back, 1 base at V and 5 bases at J, with 11 bases in the middle. Looked up from germline, CDR1 is SEHNR and CDR2 is FQNEAQ (reference sequence). This CDR3 spans 14 amino acids.

The rearrangement joins TRBV6-5 to TRBJ2-7; possible D gene TRBD1, 6 bases. The CDR3 is made up of 13 amino acids. Per the germline V gene, CDR1 is MNHEY and CDR2 is SVGAGI. V lost 6 bases and J 7 bases, leaving 16 bases between the germline ends. In DNA, the CDR3 is TGTGCCAGCAGCCAACGCAGGGGAAGGGAGCAGTACTTC. It codes for CASSQRRGREQYF.

The rearrangement joins TRBV27 to TRBJ2-7; D possibly corresponds to TRBD1 (5 bases). This CDR3 is 14 amino acids long. V was cut by 0 bases and J by 11 bases, with 17 bases left in between. The germline gives CDR1 MNHEY, CDR2 SMNVEV (reference sequence). The CDR3 is CASSLSKVSGWKYF. CDR3 coding DNA: TGTGCCAGCAGTTTATCGAAGGTTTCAGGGTGGAAGTACTTC.

The gene calls are TRBV6-1 and TRBJ1-2; D possibly corresponds to TRBD1 (6 bases). CDR1 and CDR2 (germline): MNHNS, SASEGT. The CDR3 totals 14 residues. V was trimmed by 1 base and J by 0 bases, leaving 6 bases between them. CDR3 protein: CASSEGTANYGYTF. Here the CDR3 DNA reads TGTGCCAGCAGTGAAGGGACAGCTAACTATGGCTACACCTTC.

The table lists this clone with many counts. J is TRBJ2-5 and V is TRBV5-4; TRBD1 might be the D (6 bases). V lost 0 bases, J lost 2 bases, and 11 bases lay in between. Germline V gene lookup returns CDR1 SGHNT and CDR2 YYREEE (reference sequence). This CDR3 has 15 amino acids. In nucleotides, the CDR3 is TGTGCCAGCAGCTTGGACCAGGGGCGGCAAGAGACCCAGTACTTC. Its protein is CASSLDQGRQETQYF.

CDR3 loop: CASTDLQGATYGYTF. CDR3 nucleotide sequence: TGTGCCAGCACCGACTTACAGGGGGCGACCTATGGCTACACCTTC. The rearrangement joins TRBV28 to TRBJ1-2, with 9 positions matching TRBD1. This CDR3 contains 15 residues. Germline loops: CDR1 MDHEN, CDR2 SYDVKM. V dropped 7 bases and J dropped 4; count of bases not matched to a gene: 10.

J is TRBJ2-7 and V is TRBV11-2; 8 nucleotides align to TRBD2. The CDR3 runs 15 residues. The junction had 10 bases not matched to a gene; V was cut back by 7 bases and J by 2 bases. The germline V gene has CDR1 SGHAT and CDR2 FQNNGV. CDR3 residues: CASTNLQLAAYEQYF. The CDR3 nucleotides read TGTGCCAGCACCAACCTGCAACTAGCGGCCTACGAGCAGTACTTC.

V usage is TRBV3-1 (or the pseudogene TRBV3-2) and J usage is TRBJ1-2; D remains ambiguous. The CDR3 length is 15 residues. The V gene's germline CDR1 is LGHDT and CDR2 YNNKEL (reference sequence). Trimming cost V 2 bases and J 4 bases, with 14 bases left between them. CDR3 bases: TGTGCCAGCAGCCAATATACCCGAGACACCTATGGCTACACCTTC. It codes for CASSQYTRDTYGYTF.

The V and J genes are TRBV28 and TRBJ2-3; D might be TRBD2 (6 bases). Germline CDR1 and CDR2: MDHEN and SYDVKM. The CDR3 has 15 amino acids. Trimming removed 5 bases from V and 5 bases from J, with 17 bases in between. The chain's CDR3 is CASSSLREEEDTQYF. CDR3 DNA sequence: TGTGCCAGCAGTAGCTTGAGGGAGGAAGAAGATACGCAGTATTTT.

The chain is built from TRBV27 and TRBJ2-1, with a possible D match to TRBD2 (5 bases). CDR3 length: 13 amino acids. The ends were cut back, 6 bases at V and 5 bases at J, with 11 bases in the middle. Germline V gene data show CDR1 as MNHEY and CDR2 as SMNVEV (reference sequence). CDR3 amino acids: CASSLGVNNEQFF. The DNA of the CDR3 is TGTGCCAGCAGCTTGGGAGTAAACAATGAGCAGTTCTTC.

The genes are TRBV24-1 and TRBJ2-1, with D perhaps matching TRBD2 (5 bases). Germline CDR1 is KGHDR and CDR2 is SFDVKD. With 4 bases removed from V and 6 bases from J, the gap between germline ends came to 9 bases. The CDR3 contains 13 residues. This CDR3 reads CATSEELVNEQFF. The CDR3 DNA follows: TGTGCCACCAGTGAGGAACTAGTCAATGAGCAGTTCTTC.